These 15 T cell receptor beta chains were all obtained from the same sample, sequenced in a study of blood T cell repertoires in COVID-19 (dated by TCRdb to 2020 to 2021). Library construction relied on the immunoSEQ multiplex PCR assay. The clones in this table, taken by TCRdb from immuneACCESS, are in-frame only. Not every clone is retained; where verified, under half of the shortfall comes from an unresolved V gene, and the cause of the rest is unknown. In this sample the table shows roughly 160,000 clones, around 86% of which occur a single time. The ten largest make up roughly 8% of the sample. Sequencing was carried out using peripheral blood. The source is a man aged 55 to 70 with acute or convalescent COVID-19.

In its sample, this clone was seen a few times. This chain links TRBV5-1 with TRBJ1-1; no clear D. The CDR3 is made up of 15 amino acids. Trimming left V 2 bases short and J 1 base short, with 12 bases between. Per the germline V gene, CDR1 is SGHRS and CDR2 is YFSETQ. The CDR3 bases are TGCGCCAGCAGCTTTGGGGTCGGGGAGAACACTGAAGCTTTCTTT. Translation: CASSFGVGENTEAFF.

The chain joins TRBV28 to TRBJ1-5; a possible D gene is TRBD1 (6 bases). The CDR3 totals 16 residues. V was cut by 3 bases and J by 0 bases, with 12 bases left in between. Germline CDR1 is MDHEN and CDR2 is SYDVKM. Here the CDR3 reads CASSFRQAYSNQPQHF. CDR3 bases: TGTGCCAGCAGTTTCCGACAGGCCTATAGCAATCAGCCCCAGCATTTT.

In nucleotides, the CDR3 is TGTGCCAGCAGCCCCAGACAGACAACTAACTATGGCTACACCTTC. It encodes CASSPRQTTNYGYTF. The chain couples TRBV14 to TRBJ1-2; possibly TRBD1 for D (5 bases). Trimming left V 4 bases short and J 0 bases short, with 12 bases between. This CDR3 has 15 amino acids. Germline V lookup: CDR1 SGHDN, CDR2 FVKESK.

The sample holds a few counts of this clone. V usage is TRBV5-4 and J usage is TRBJ2-1, with a possible D match to TRBD1 (6 bases). The CDR3 runs 16 residues. Trimming removed 4 bases from V and 3 bases from J, with 17 bases in between. Germline-derived CDR1 and CDR2 are SGHNT and YYREEE (reference sequence). The CDR3 DNA reads TGTGCCAGCAGCAAGGATTCCGGGACACACTACAATGAGCAGTTCTTC. Translated, it gives CASSKDSGTHYNEQFF.

CDR3 coding DNA: TGTGCCAGCAGCCAAGGGCGAGGACTAGCCTACAATGAGCAGTTCTTC. Its protein product is CASSQGRGLAYNEQFF. The genes are TRBV3-1 (or the pseudogene TRBV3-2) and TRBJ2-1; TRBD2 aligns across 7 bases. This CDR3 region has 16 residues. Germline V gives CDR1 LGHDT, CDR2 YNNKEL (reference sequence). Trimming cost V 1 base and J 2 bases; bases outside gene matches: 5.

The chain employs TRBV29-1 and TRBJ2-5, with D uncertain. In germline, CDR1 is SQVTM, CDR2 ANQGSEA. V was cut by 1 base and J by 5 bases, with 5 bases left in between. The CDR3 sequence is 11 residues long. The CDR3 coding sequence is TGCAGCGTTGAAGTCAGGGAGACCCAGTACTTC. It translates to CSVEVRETQYF.

V usage is TRBV30 and J usage is TRBJ2-3, with TRBD2 as a possible D gene (5 bases). CDR1 GTSNPN and CDR2 SVGIG come from the germline V gene (reference sequence). V lost 1 base, J lost 6 bases, and 11 bases lay in between. The CDR3 covers 13 residues. CDR3 region: CAWSGTSQDTQYF. The CDR3 nucleotides are TGTGCCTGGAGTGGGACTTCCCAGGATACGCAGTATTTT.

The chain links TRBV2 to TRBJ2-1; 12 bases line up with TRBD1. The CDR3 consists of 13 residues. CDR1 SNHLY and CDR2 FYNNEI come from the germline V gene. The trim removed 6 bases at V and 7 bases at J, leaving 1 base unmatched. The CDR3 DNA is TGTGCCAGCAGGGGACAGGGGGCTAATGAGCAGTTCTTC. Its translation is CASRGQGANEQFF. The whole variable domain, filled in from reference TRBV2 and TRBJ2-1, reads EPEVTQTPSHQVTQMGQEVILRCVPISNHLYFYWYRQILGQKVEFLVSFYNNEISEKSEIFDDQFSVERPDGSNFTLKIRSTKLEDSAMYFCASRGQGANEQFFGPGTRLTVL.

V usage is TRBV27 and J usage is TRBJ2-5; TRBD2 aligns across 10 bases. The V and J ends lost 7 bases and 5 bases, in that order; junction bases with no gene match: 10. The CDR3 spans 15 residues. Germline V gene lookup returns CDR1 MNHEY and CDR2 SMNVEV (reference sequence). The DNA of the CDR3 is TGTGCCAGCAATACCCTGAGCGGGAGGGTGGAGACCCAGTACTTC. This codes for CASNTLSGRVETQYF.

V usage is TRBV30 and J usage is TRBJ1-4; TRBD1 matches at 7 bases. The germline V gene has CDR1 GTSNPN and CDR2 SVGIG (reference sequence). V gave up 0 bases and J gave up 2 bases; unmatched junction bases: 3. This CDR3 has 15 amino acids. The CDR3 reads CAWSVRGETNEKLFF. The CDR3 DNA reads as TGTGCCTGGAGTGTCAGGGGGGAGACTAATGAAAAACTGTTTTTT. The full variable domain, rest sourced from reference TRBV30 and TRBJ1-4, is SQTIHQWPATLVQPVGSPLSLECTVEGTSNPNLYWYRQAAGRGLQLLFYSVGIGQISSEVPQNLSASRPQDRQFILSSKKLLLSDSGFYLCAWSVRGETNEKLFFGSGTQLSVL.

This chain uses TRBV10-1 with TRBJ1-5; D gene unclear. The germline V gene has CDR1 WNHNN and CDR2 SYGVQD (reference sequence). The CDR3 length is 14 residues. Between the trimmed V and J ends, which lost 0 bases and 4 bases, there was a span of 7 bases. The CDR3, as DNA: TGCGCCAGCAGTGAGTCGGGAGGAAATCAGCCCCAGCATTTT. This sequence encodes CASSESGGNQPQHF.

This clone was picked up one time. The same CDR3 is also encoded by other DNA sequences in this sample. The V and J genes are TRBV28 and TRBJ1-5; D unclear. This CDR3 has 12 residues. The germline CDR1 and CDR2 sequences are MDHEN and SYDVKM. The V and J ends lost 2 bases and 4 bases respectively, with 3 bases between them. CDR3 protein: CASSLINQPQHF. As DNA, the CDR3 is TGTGCCAGCAGTTTAATAAATCAGCCCCAGCATTTT.

The chain employs TRBV27 and TRBJ1-6, with D possibly TRBD1 on 5 matching bases. This CDR3 is built from 14 residues. Between the trimmed V and J ends, which lost 3 bases and 9 bases, there was a span of 12 bases. Germline V gene sequence: CDR1 MNHEY, CDR2 SMNVEV (reference sequence). CDR3 DNA: TGTGCCAGCAGTTTCTCCAGGGAGGGTTCACCCCTCCACTTT. Amino acid sequence: CASSFSREGSPLHF.

The chain's CDR3 is CASSRMGGNQPQHF. CDR3 sequence (DNA): TGTGCCAGCAGTCGTATGGGAGGGAATCAGCCCCAGCATTTT. This rearrangement joins TRBV28 to TRBJ1-5; D is unclear. The germline gives CDR1 MDHEN, CDR2 SYDVKM. This CDR3 has 14 residues. V was pared by 5 bases and J by 4 bases, with 12 bases between.

In its sample, this clone was seen once. The rearrangement links TRBV21-1 to TRBJ2-1; the DNA was not used to check the table's D call, TRBD2. TRBV21-1 is designated a pseudogene. This CDR3 has 17 amino acids. CDR3 coding DNA: TGTGCCAGCAGCAAAGGTCGGGAGATTAGCTCCTACAATGAGCAGTTCTTC. It is translated as CASSKGREISSYNEQFF.